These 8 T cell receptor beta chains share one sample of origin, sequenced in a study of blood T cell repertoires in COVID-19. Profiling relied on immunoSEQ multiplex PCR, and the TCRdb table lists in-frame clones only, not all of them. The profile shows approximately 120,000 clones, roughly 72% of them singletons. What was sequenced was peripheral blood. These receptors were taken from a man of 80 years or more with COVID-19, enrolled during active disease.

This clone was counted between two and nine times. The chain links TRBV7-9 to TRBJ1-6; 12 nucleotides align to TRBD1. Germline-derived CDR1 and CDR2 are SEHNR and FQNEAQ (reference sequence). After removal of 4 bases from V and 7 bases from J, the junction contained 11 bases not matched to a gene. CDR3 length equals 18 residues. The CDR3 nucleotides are TGTGCCAGCAGCTCGAGCGGGACAGGGGGCGCGGGGAATTCACCCCTCCACTTT. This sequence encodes CASSSSGTGGAGNSPLHF. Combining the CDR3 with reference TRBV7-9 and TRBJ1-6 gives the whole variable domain DTGVSQNPRHKITKRGQNVTFRCDPISEHNRLYWYRQTLGQGPEFLTYFQNEAQLEKSRLLSDRFSAERPKGSFSTLEIQRTEQGDSAMYLCASSSSGTGGAGNSPLHFGNGTRLTVT.

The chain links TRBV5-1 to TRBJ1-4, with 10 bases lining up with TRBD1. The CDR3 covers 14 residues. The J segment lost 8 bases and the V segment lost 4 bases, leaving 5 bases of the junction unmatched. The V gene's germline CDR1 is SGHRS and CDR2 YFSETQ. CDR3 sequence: CASSMGQGTEKLFF. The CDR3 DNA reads TGCGCCAGCAGCATGGGACAGGGGACGGAAAAACTGTTTTTT. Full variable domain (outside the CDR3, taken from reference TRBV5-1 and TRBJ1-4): KAGVTQTPRYLIKTRGQQVTLSCSPISGHRSVSWYQQTPGQGLQFLFEYFSETQRNKGNFPGRFSGRQFSNSRSEMNVSTLELGDSALYLCASSMGQGTEKLFFGSGTQLSVL.

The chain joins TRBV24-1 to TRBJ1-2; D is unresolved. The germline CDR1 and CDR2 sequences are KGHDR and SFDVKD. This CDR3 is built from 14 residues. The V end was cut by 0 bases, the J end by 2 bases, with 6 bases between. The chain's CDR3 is CATSDLRRNYGYTF. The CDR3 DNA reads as TGTGCCACCAGTGATTTGCGGCGGAACTATGGCTACACCTTC.

CDR3 residues: CAISERQGALSSPLHF. Written as DNA, the CDR3 is TGTGCCATCAGTGAGCGACAGGGGGCGCTGAGTTCACCCCTCCACTTT. The V and J genes are TRBV10-3 and TRBJ1-6; 10 nucleotides match TRBD1. The CDR3 length is 16 residues. J gave up 9 bases and V 2 bases, and 7 bases lay outside the gene matches. Germline-derived CDR1 and CDR2 are ENHRY and SYGVKD.

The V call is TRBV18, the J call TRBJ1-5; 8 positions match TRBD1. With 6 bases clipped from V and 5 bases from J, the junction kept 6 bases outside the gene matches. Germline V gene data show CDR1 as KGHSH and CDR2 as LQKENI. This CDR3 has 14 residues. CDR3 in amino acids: CASSPDRADQPQHF. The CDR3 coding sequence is TGTGCCAGCTCGCCGGACAGGGCAGATCAGCCCCAGCATTTT. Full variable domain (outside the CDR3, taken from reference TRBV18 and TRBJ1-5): NAGVMQNPRHLVRRRGQEARLRCSPMKGHSHVYWYRQLPEEGLKFMVYLQKENIIDESGMPKERFSAEFPKEGPSILRIQQVVRGDSAAYFCASSPDRADQPQHFGDGTRLSIL.

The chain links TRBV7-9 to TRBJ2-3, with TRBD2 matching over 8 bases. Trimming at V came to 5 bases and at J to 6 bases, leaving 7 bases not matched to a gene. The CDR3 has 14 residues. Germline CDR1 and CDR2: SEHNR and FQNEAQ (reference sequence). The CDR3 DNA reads TGTGCCAGCAGCCCCGCCGGGGGGGCGGATACGCAGTATTTT. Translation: CASSPAGGADTQYF.

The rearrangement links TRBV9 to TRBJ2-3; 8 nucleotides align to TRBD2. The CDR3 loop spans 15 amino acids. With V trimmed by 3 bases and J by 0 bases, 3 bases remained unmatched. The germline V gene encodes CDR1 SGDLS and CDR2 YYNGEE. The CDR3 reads CASSGTSFSTDTQYF. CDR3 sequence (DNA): TGTGCCAGCAGCGGGACTAGCTTTAGCACAGATACGCAGTATTTT.

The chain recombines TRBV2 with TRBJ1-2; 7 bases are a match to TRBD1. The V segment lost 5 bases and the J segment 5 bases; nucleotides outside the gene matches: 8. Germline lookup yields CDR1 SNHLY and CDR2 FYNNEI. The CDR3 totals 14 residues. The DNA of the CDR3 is TGTGCCAGCAGTTCGACAGGGTACACTTATGGCTACACCTTC. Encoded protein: CASSSTGYTYGYTF.